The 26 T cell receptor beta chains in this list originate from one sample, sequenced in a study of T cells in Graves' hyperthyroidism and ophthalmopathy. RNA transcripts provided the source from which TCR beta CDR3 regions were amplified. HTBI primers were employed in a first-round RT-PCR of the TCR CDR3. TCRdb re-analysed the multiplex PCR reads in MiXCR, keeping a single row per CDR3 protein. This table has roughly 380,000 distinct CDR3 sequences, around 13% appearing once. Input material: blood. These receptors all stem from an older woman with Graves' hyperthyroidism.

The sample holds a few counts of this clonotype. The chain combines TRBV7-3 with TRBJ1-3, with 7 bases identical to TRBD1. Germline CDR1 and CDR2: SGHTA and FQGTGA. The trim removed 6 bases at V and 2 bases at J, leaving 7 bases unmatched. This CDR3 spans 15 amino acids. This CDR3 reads CASREGAEPGNTIYF. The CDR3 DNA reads TGTGCCAGCAGGGAGGGGGCAGAACCTGGAAACACCATATATTTT.

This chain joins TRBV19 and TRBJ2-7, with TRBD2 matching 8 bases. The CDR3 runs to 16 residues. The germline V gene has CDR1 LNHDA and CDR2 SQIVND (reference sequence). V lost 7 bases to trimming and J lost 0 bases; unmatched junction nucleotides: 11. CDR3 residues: CASTRIAGTNSYEQYF. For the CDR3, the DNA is TGTGCCAGTACGAGAATAGCGGGAACCAACTCCTACGAGCAGTACTTC. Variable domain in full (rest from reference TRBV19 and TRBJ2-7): DGGITQSPKYLFRKEGQNVTLSCEQNLNHDAMYWYRQDPGQGLRLIYYSQIVNDFQKGDIAEGYSVSREKKESFPLTVTSAQKNPTAFYLCASTRIAGTNSYEQYFGPGTRLTVT.

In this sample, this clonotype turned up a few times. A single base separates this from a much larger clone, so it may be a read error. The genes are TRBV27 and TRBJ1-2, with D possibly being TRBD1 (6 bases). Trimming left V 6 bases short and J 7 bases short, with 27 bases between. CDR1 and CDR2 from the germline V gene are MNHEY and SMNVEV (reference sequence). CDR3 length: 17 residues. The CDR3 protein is CASSSVPTGKSSGGYTF. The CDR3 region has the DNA TGTGCCAGCAGCTCCGTGCCCACAGGGAAATCGTCGGGTGGCTACACCTTC.

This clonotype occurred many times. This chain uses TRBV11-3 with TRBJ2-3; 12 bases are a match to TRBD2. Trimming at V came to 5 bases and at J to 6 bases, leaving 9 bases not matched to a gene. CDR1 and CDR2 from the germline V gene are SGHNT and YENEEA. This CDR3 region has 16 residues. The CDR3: CASSRRTSGTYDTQYF. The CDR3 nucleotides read TGTGCCAGCAGCCGAAGGACTAGCGGGACCTACGATACGCAGTATTTT.

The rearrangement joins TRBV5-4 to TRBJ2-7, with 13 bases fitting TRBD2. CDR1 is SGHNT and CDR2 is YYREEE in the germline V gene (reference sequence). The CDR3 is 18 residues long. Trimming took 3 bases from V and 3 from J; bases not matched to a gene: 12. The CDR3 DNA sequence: TGTGCCAGCAGCTACGGTGGACTAGCGGGGGCCTCAGACTACGAGCAGTACTTC. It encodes CASSYGGLAGASDYEQYF. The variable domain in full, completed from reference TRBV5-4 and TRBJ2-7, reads ETGVTQSPTHLIKTRGQQVTLRCSSQSGHNTVSWYQQALGQGPQFIFQYYREEENGRGNFPPRFSGLQFPNYSSELNVNALELDDSALYLCASSYGGLAGASDYEQYFGPGTRLTVT.

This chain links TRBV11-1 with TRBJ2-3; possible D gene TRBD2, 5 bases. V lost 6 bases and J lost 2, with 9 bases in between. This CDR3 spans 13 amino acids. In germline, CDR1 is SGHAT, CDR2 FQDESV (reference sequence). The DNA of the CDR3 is TGTGCCAGCAGTCGGGGTTTCACAGATACGCAGTATTTT. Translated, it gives CASSRGFTDTQYF.

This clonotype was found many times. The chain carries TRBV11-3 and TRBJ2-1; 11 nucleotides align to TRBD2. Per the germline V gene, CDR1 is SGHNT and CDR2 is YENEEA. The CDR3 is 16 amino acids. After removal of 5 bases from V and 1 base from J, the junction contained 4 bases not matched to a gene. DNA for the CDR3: TGTGCCAGCAGCCCGCGACTAGCGGGATCCTACAATGAGCAGTTCTTC. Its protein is CASSPRLAGSYNEQFF.

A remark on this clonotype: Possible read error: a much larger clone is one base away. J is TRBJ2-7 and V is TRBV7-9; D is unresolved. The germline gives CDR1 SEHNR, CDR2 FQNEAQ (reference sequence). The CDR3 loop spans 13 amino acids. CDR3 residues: CASSPLGSLEQCF. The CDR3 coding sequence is TGTGCCAGCAGTCCTCTAGGGTCCCTCGAGCAGTGCTTC.

CDR3 protein: CASSPGTSGEGSTDTQYF. The DNA for the CDR3 is TGTGCCAGTAGTCCGGGGACTAGCGGAGAGGGAAGCACAGATACGCAGTATTTT. The chain couples TRBV19 to TRBJ2-3; 11 positions agree with TRBD2. With V trimmed by 5 bases and J by 0 bases, 10 bases remained unmatched. CDR1 and CDR2 from the germline V gene are LNHDA and SQIVND (reference sequence). The CDR3 has 18 residues.

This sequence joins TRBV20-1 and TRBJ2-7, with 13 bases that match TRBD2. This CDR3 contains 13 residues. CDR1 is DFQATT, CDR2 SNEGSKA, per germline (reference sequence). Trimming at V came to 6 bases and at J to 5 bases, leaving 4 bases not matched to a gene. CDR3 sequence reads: CSATSGRANEQYF. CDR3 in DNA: TGCAGTGCAACTAGCGGGAGGGCGAACGAGCAGTACTTC.

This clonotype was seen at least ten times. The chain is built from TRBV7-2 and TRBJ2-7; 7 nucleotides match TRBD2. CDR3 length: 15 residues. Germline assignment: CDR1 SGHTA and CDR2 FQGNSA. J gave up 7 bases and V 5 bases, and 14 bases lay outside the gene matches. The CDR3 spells CASSLMGLAGGEQYF. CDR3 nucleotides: TGTGCCAGCAGCCTGATGGGACTCGCCGGGGGGGAGCAGTACTTC.

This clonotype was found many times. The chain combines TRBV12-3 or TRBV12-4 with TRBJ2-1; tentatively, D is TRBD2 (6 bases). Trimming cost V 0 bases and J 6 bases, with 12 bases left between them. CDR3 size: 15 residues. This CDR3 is CASSLAGGFGNEQFF. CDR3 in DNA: TGTGCCAGCAGTTTAGCGGGAGGATTCGGCAATGAGCAGTTCTTC.

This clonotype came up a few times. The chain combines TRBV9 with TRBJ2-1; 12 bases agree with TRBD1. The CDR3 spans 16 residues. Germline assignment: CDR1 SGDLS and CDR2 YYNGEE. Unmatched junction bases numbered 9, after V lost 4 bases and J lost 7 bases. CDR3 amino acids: CASSLEGQGARNEQFF. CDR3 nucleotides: TGTGCCAGCAGCCTAGAGGGACAGGGGGCAAGAAATGAGCAGTTCTTC. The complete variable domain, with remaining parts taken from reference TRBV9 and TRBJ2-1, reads DSGVTQTPKHLITATGQRVTLRCSPRSGDLSVYWYQQSLDQGLQFLIQYYNGEERAKGNILERFSAQQFPDLHSELNLSSLELGDSALYFCASSLEGQGARNEQFFGPGTRLTVL.

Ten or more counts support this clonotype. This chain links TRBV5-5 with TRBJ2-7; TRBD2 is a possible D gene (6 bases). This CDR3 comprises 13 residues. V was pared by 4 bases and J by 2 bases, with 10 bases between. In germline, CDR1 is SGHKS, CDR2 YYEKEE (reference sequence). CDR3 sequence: CASSGGLPYEQYF. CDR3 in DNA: TGTGCCAGCAGCGGGGGACTCCCCTACGAGCAGTACTTC.

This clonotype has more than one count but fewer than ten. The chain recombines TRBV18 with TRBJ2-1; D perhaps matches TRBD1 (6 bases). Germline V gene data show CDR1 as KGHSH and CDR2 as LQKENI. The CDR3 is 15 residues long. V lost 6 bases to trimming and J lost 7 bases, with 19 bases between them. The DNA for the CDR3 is TGTGCCAGCTCCCGAGGAACAGGGATAGGGAATGAGCAGTTCTTC. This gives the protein CASSRGTGIGNEQFF.

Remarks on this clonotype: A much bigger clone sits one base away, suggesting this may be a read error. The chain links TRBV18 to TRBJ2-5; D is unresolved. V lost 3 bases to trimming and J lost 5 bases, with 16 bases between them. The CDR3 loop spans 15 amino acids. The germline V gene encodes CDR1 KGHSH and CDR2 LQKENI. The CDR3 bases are TGTGCCAGCTCACCTCTTGACCTGGACGGCGAGACCCAGTACTTC. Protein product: CASSPLDLDGETQYF.

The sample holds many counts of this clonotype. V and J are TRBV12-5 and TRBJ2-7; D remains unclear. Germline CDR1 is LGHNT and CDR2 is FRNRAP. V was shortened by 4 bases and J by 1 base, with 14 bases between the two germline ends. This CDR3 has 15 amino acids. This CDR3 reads CASGSTKMVSYEQYF. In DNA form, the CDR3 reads TGTGCTAGTGGTTCGACCAAGATGGTTTCCTACGAGCAGTACTTC.

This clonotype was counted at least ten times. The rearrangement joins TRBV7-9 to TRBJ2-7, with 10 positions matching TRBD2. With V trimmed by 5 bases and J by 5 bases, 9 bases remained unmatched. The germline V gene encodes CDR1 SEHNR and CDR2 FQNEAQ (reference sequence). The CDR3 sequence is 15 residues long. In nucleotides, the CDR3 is TGTGCCAGCAGCCGCGGGGGGACTAGCGTTGACGAGCAGTACTTC. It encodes CASSRGGTSVDEQYF.

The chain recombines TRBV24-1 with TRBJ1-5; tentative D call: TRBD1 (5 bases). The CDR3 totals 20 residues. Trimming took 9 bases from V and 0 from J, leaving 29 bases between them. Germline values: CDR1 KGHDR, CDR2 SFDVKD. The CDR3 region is CATAGGRGAEGLYSNQPQHF. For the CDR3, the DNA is TGTGCCACCGCCGGGGGAAGGGGAGCCGAGGGACTTTATAGCAATCAGCCCCAGCATTTT.

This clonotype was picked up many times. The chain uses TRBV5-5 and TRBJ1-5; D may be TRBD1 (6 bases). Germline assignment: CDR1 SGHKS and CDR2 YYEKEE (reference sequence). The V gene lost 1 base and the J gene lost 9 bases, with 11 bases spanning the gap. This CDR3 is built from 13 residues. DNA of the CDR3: TGTGCCAGCAGCTTGACAGGGTTAAGGCCCCAGCATTTT. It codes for CASSLTGLRPQHF.

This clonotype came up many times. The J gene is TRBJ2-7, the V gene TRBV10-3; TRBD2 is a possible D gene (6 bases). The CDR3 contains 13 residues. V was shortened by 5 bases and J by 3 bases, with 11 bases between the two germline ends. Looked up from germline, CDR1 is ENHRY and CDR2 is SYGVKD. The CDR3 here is CAISPGRVYEQYF. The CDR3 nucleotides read TGTGCCATCAGTCCCGGGAGAGTCTACGAGCAGTACTTC.

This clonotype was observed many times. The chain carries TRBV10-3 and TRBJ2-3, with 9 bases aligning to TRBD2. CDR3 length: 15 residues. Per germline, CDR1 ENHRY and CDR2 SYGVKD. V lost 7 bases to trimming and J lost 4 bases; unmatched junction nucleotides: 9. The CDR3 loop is CAIKGREGRADTQYF. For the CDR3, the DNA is TGTGCCATCAAGGGGCGGGAGGGCCGCGCAGATACGCAGTATTTT.

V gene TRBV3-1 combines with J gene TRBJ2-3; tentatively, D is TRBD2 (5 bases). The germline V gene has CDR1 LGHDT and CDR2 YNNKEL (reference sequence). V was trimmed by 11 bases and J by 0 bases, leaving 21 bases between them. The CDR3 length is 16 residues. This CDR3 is CAVPSRGCFSTDTQYF. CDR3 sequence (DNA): TGTGCCGTACCGTCCCGAGGGTGCTTTAGCACAGATACGCAGTATTTT.

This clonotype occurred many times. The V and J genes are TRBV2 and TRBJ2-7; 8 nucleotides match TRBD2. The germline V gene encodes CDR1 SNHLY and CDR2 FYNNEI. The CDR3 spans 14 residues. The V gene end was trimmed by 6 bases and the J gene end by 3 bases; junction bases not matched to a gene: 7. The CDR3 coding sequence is TGTGCCAGCAGCGAAACAGCGGGGGACTACGAGCAGTACTTC. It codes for CASSETAGDYEQYF.

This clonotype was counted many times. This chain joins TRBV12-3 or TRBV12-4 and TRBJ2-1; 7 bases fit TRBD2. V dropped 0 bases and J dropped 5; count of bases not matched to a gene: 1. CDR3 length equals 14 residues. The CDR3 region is CASSLAGGNNEQFF. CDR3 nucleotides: TGTGCCAGCAGTTTAGCGGGAGGGAACAATGAGCAGTTCTTC.

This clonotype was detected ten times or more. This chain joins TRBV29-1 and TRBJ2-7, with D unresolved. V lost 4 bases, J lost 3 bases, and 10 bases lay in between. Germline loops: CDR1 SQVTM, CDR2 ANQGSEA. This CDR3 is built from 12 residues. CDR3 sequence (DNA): TGCAGCGTTGCGGGCCTCCGCTACGAGCAGTACTTC. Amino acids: CSVAGLRYEQYF.